One sample yielded the 16 T cell receptor beta chains listed below, sequenced in a study of T cell changes during pregnancy in multiple sclerosis. Clones were sequenced by immunoSEQ multiplex PCR, and TCRdb holds only the in-frame ones, with some missing. The sample holds about 52,000 clones, over 85% seen once. Sequenced material: CD4+ T cells from peripheral blood mononuclear cells, taken before pregnancy. The receptor source for this set is a female donor with multiple sclerosis, enrolled in a pregnancy study.

The chain uses TRBV27 and TRBJ2-1; D unresolved. The CDR3 is 13 amino acids. Trimming shortened V by 4 bases and J by 7 bases, and 11 bases separated the two germline ends. Germline loops: CDR1 MNHEY, CDR2 SMNVEV (reference sequence). This CDR3 is CASSWSLTNEQFF. The CDR3 region has the DNA TGTGCCAGCAGTTGGTCCTTAACTAATGAGCAGTTCTTC.

This chain links TRBV9 with TRBJ2-5; 9 nucleotides line up with TRBD2. CDR3 length: 15 residues. V shed 0 bases and J 2 bases; nucleotides not matched to a gene: 2. Germline V lookup: CDR1 SGDLS, CDR2 YYNGEE. For the CDR3, the DNA is TGTGCCAGCAGCGTAGAACTAGCGGGTCAAGAGACCCAGTACTTC. This codes for CASSVELAGQETQYF.

CDR3 nucleotide sequence: TGCGCCAGCAGCTTGACAGGGGGTCTTTACAATGAGCAGTTCTTC. It translates to CASSLTGGLYNEQFF. The V call is TRBV5-1, the J call TRBJ2-1, with 8 bases matching TRBD1. V was clipped by 1 base and J by 4 bases; unmatched bases: 4. CDR1 SGHRS and CDR2 YFSETQ come from the germline V gene. The CDR3 totals 15 residues. Filled out from reference TRBV5-1 and TRBJ2-1, the complete variable domain reads KAGVTQTPRYLIKTRGQQVTLSCSPISGHRSVSWYQQTPGQGLQFLFEYFSETQRNKGNFPGRFSGRQFSNSRSEMNVSTLELGDSALYLCASSLTGGLYNEQFFGPGTRLTVL.

The gene calls are TRBV5-1 and TRBJ2-1, with TRBD2 as a possible D gene (6 bases). Germline V gene sequence: CDR1 SGHRS, CDR2 YFSETQ. V shed 9 bases and J shed 0 bases, with 13 bases lying between them. The CDR3 has 14 amino acids. In DNA, the CDR3 is TGCGCCACCAGTCGGGGGAGCTCCTACAATGAGCAGTTCTTC. Amino acids: CATSRGSSYNEQFF.

The chain uses TRBV2 and TRBJ2-1; D possibly corresponds to TRBD1 (6 bases). This CDR3 is built from 13 residues. V was trimmed by 5 bases and J by 3 bases, leaving 8 bases between them. The V gene's germline CDR1 is SNHLY and CDR2 FYNNEI. The CDR3 DNA sequence: TGTGCCAGCAGTCGGACAGACTACAATGAGCAGTTCTTC. Translated, it gives CASSRTDYNEQFF.

The chain carries TRBV28 and TRBJ1-1; D is possibly TRBD1 (5 bases). The CDR3 extends over 14 amino acids. Germline CDR1 is MDHEN and CDR2 is SYDVKM. V shed 8 bases and J shed 5 bases, with 18 bases lying between them. For the CDR3, the DNA is TGTGCCAGCTTCGCCGGGACGGGAGTAACTGAAGCTTTCTTT. Its translation is CASFAGTGVTEAFF.

The chain uses TRBV4-2 and TRBJ2-3; TRBD2 agrees at 14 bases. Trimming cost V 1 base and J 3 bases; bases outside gene matches: 6. CDR1 and CDR2 (germline): LGHNA, YNFKEQ. The CDR3 sequence is 18 residues long. In DNA, the CDR3 is TGTGCCAGCAGCCAAGCGACTAGCGGGAGGGCTAGGACAGATACGCAGTATTTT. Protein: CASSQATSGRARTDTQYF.

The chain links TRBV7-9 to TRBJ2-7; 12 bases agree with TRBD1. V dropped 1 base and J dropped 5; count of bases not matched to a gene: 6. Germline V gene data show CDR1 as SEHNR and CDR2 as FQNEAQ (reference sequence). CDR3 length: 16 residues. The CDR3 sequence is CASSLVVGQGADEQYF. CDR3 sequence (DNA): TGTGCCAGCAGCTTAGTGGTGGGACAGGGGGCCGACGAGCAGTACTTC.

This clone was counted only a few times. The chain combines TRBV4-1 with TRBJ1-3; D call uncertain. The CDR3 length is 16 residues. V gave up 1 base and J gave up 0 bases, with 10 bases separating them. The germline V gene encodes CDR1 MGHRA and CDR2 YSYEKL. The CDR3 reads CASSQVIGSSGNTIYF. CDR3 nucleotides: TGCGCCAGCAGCCAAGTCATAGGGAGCTCTGGAAACACCATATATTTT.

This rearrangement joins TRBV19 to TRBJ2-4, with 12 bases fitting TRBD2. J lost 0 bases, V lost 5 bases, and 11 bases had no gene match. Germline lookup yields CDR1 LNHDA and CDR2 SQIVND (reference sequence). This CDR3 spans 19 amino acids. The CDR3 loop reads CASSPRGLAGVLAKNIQYF. The CDR3 nucleotides are TGTGCCAGTAGTCCCAGGGGACTAGCGGGCGTTCTAGCCAAAAACATTCAGTACTTC.

CDR3 loop: CASSQDFGTSGSGEQFF. The DNA for the CDR3 is TGCGCCAGCAGCCAAGATTTCGGGACTAGCGGGAGTGGTGAGCAGTTCTTC. The J gene is TRBJ2-1, the V gene TRBV4-1; 14 positions agree with TRBD2. The CDR3 has 17 residues. V gave up 0 bases and J gave up 9 bases; unmatched junction bases: 7. CDR1 and CDR2 from the germline V gene are MGHRA and YSYEKL.

DNA for the CDR3: TGTGCCAGCAGCTTAGAGATTGGGACAGGGGAAAGGAATGAGCAGTTCTTC. This encodes CASSLEIGTGERNEQFF. The chain joins TRBV11-1 to TRBJ2-1; the match to TRBD1 covers 10 bases. The V gene end was trimmed by 1 base and the J gene end by 7 bases; junction bases not matched to a gene: 10. The CDR3 has 17 amino acids. The germline gives CDR1 SGHAT, CDR2 FQDESV (reference sequence).

This sequence joins TRBV30 and TRBJ1-6; 7 nucleotides match TRBD1. Per germline, CDR1 GTSNPN and CDR2 SVGIG (reference sequence). With 1 base clipped from V and 6 bases from J, the junction kept 6 bases outside the gene matches. CDR3 size: 15 residues. CDR3 sequence: CAWSETGTANSPLHF. CDR3 sequence (DNA): TGTGCCTGGAGTGAAACCGGGACAGCTAATTCACCCCTCCACTTT.

V is TRBV9 and J is TRBJ2-7; 15 bases line up with TRBD2. Germline CDR1 is SGDLS and CDR2 is YYNGEE. The CDR3 has 15 amino acids. Trimming removed 0 bases from V and 6 bases from J; junction bases left unmatched: 1. DNA of the CDR3: TGTGCCAGCAGCGTAGAGGGACTAGCGGGAGGCGAGCAGTACTTC. This sequence encodes CASSVEGLAGGEQYF. Full variable domain (outside the CDR3, taken from reference TRBV9 and TRBJ2-7): DSGVTQTPKHLITATGQRVTLRCSPRSGDLSVYWYQQSLDQGLQFLIQYYNGEERAKGNILERFSAQQFPDLHSELNLSSLELGDSALYFCASSVEGLAGGEQYFGPGTRLTVT.

This clone was counted between two and nine times. The chain links TRBV6-6 to TRBJ1-1; 7 nucleotides agree with TRBD1. Unmatched junction bases numbered 7, after V lost 3 bases and J lost 0 bases. This CDR3 region has 16 residues. Looked up from germline, CDR1 is MNHNY and CDR2 is SVGAGI (reference sequence). The CDR3 DNA is TGTGCCAGCAGTTATCCTGACAGGGTCATGAACACTGAAGCTTTCTTT. Protein sequence: CASSYPDRVMNTEAFF.

The chain carries TRBV18 and TRBJ2-1, with 8 bases that match TRBD2. The CDR3 extends over 13 amino acids. Per the germline V gene, CDR1 is KGHSH and CDR2 is LQKENI. The V gene end was trimmed by 4 bases and the J gene end by 5 bases; junction bases not matched to a gene: 1. In DNA, the CDR3 is TGTGCCAGCTCACTGGGACTAGACAATGAGCAGTTCTTC. Amino acids: CASSLGLDNEQFF. Looking up the rest from reference TRBV18 and TRBJ2-1 gives the full variable domain: NAGVMQNPRHLVRRRGQEARLRCSPMKGHSHVYWYRQLPEEGLKFMVYLQKENIIDESGMPKERFSAEFPKEGPSILRIQQVVRGDSAAYFCASSLGLDNEQFFGPGTRLTVL.